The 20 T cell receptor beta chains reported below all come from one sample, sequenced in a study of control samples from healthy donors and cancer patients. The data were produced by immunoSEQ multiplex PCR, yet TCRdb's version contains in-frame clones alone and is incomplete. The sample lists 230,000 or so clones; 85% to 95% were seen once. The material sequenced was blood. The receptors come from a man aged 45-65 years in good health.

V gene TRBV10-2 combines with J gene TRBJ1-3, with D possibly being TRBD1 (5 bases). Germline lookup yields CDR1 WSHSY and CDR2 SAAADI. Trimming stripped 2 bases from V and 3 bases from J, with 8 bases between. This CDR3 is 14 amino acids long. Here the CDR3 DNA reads TGCGCCAGCAGTGAGAAGACAGTTGGAAACACCATATATTTT. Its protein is CASSEKTVGNTIYF.

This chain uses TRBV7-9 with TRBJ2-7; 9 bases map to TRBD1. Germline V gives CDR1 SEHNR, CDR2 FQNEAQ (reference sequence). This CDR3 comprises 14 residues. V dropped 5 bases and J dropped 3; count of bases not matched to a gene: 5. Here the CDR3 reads CASSAGTGNYEQYF. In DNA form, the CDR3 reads TGTGCCAGCAGCGCCGGGACAGGGAACTACGAGCAGTACTTC.

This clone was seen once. The DNA of the CDR3 is TGTGCCTGGAGTTACGGCAGAGGGGCCAATCAGCCCCAGCATTTT. Its translation: CAWSYGRGANQPQHF. The chain is built from TRBV30 and TRBJ1-5; tentative D call: TRBD1 (5 bases). Trimming took 2 bases from V and 3 from J, leaving 14 bases between them. The CDR3 sequence is 15 residues long. CDR1 GTSNPN and CDR2 SVGIG come from the germline V gene (reference sequence).

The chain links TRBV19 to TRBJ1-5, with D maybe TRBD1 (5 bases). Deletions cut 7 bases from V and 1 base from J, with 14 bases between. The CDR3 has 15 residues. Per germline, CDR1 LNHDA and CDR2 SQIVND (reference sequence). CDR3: CASKPPGTSNQPQHF. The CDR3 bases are TGTGCCAGTAAGCCCCCCGGGACGAGCAATCAGCCCCAGCATTTT.

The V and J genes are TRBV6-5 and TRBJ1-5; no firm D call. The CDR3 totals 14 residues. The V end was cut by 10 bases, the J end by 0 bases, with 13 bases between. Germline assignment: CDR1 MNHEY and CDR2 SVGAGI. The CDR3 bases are TGTGCCACCGGCGGTCGGTATAGCAATCAGCCCCAGCATTTT. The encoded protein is CATGGRYSNQPQHF.

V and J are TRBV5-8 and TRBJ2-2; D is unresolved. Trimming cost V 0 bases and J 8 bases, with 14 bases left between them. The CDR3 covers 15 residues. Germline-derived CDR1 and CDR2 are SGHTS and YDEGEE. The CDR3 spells CASSLGRLMRGELFF. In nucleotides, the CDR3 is TGTGCCAGCAGCTTGGGGCGCTTAATGCGGGGGGAGCTGTTTTTT.

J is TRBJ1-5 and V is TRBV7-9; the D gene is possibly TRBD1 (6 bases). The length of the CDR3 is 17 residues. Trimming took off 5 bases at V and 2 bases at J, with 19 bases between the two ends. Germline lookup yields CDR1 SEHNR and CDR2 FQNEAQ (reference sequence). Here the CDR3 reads CASSPGETLKGNQPQHF. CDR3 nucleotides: TGTGCCAGCAGCCCAGGGGAAACCCTAAAGGGCAATCAGCCCCAGCATTTT.

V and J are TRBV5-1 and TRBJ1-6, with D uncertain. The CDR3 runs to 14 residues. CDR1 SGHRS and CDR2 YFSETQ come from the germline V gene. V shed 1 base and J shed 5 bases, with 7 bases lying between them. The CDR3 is CASSLTTHNSPLHF. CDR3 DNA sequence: TGCGCCAGCAGCTTGACCACCCATAATTCACCCCTCCACTTT.

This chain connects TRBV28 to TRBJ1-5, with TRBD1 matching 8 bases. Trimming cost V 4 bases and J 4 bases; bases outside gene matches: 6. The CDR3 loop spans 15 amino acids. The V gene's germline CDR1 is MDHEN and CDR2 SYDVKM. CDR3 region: CASSSAGGMNQPQHF. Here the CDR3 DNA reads TGTGCCAGCAGTTCGGCAGGGGGCATGAATCAGCCCCAGCATTTT.

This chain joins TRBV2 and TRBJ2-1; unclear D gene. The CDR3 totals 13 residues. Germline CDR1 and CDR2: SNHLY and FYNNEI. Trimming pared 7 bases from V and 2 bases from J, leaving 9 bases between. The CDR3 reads CASNKPPYNEQFF. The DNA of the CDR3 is TGTGCCAGCAACAAGCCACCCTACAATGAGCAGTTCTTC.

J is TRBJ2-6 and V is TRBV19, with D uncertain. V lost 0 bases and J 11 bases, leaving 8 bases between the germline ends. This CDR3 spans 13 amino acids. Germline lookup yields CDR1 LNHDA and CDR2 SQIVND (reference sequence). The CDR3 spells CASSIDPTYVLTF. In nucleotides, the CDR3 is TGTGCCAGTAGTATAGACCCGACGTACGTCCTGACTTTC.

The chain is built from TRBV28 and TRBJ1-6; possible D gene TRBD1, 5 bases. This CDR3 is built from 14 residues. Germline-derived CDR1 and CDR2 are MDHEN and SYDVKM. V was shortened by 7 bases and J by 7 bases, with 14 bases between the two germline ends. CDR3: CASTPTRGNSPLHF. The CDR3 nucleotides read TGTGCCAGCACCCCGACCCGGGGGAATTCACCCCTCCACTTT.

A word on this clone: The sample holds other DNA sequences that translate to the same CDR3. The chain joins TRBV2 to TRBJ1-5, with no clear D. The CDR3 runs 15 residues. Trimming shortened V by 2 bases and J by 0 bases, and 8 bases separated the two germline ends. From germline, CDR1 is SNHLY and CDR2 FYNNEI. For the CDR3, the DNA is TGTGCCAGCAGTGAATCAGGTTATAGCAATCAGCCCCAGCATTTT. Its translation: CASSESGYSNQPQHF. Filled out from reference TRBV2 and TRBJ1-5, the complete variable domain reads EPEVTQTPSHQVTQMGQEVILRCVPISNHLYFYWYRQILGQKVEFLVSFYNNEISEKSEIFDDQFSVERPDGSNFTLKIRSTKLEDSAMYFCASSESGYSNQPQHFGDGTRLSIL.

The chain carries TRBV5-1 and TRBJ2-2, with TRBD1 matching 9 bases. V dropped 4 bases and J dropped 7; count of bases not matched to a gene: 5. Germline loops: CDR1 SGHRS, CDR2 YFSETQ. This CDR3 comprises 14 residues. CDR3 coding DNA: TGCGCCAGCAGCGCGGGACAGGGAGGCGGGGAGCTGTTTTTT. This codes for CASSAGQGGGELFF.

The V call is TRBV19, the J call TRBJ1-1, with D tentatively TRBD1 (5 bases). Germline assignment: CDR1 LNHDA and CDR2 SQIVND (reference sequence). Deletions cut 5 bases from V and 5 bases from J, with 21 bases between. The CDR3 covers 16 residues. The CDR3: CASSSGDWFGDTEAFF. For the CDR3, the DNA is TGTGCCAGTAGTTCTGGGGACTGGTTCGGGGATACTGAAGCTTTCTTT.

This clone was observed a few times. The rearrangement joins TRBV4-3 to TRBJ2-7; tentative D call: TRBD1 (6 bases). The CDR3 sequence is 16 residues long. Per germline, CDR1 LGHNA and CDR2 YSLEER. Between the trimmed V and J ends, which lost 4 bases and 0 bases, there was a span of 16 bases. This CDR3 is CASSRAYVDSSYEQYF. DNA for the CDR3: TGCGCCAGCAGCCGAGCTTACGTGGACAGCTCCTACGAGCAGTACTTC.

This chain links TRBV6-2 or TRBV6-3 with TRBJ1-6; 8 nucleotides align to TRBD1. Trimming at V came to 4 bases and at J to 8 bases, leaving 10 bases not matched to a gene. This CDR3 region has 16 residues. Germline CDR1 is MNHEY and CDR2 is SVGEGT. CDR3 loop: CASSLTTGAKDSPLHF. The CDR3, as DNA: TGTGCCAGCAGTTTGACGACAGGGGCAAAGGATTCACCCCTCCACTTT.

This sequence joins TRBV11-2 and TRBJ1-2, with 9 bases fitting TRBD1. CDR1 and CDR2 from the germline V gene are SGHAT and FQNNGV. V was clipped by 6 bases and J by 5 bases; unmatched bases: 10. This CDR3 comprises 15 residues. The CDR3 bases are TGTGCCAGCAGTCGACCGGGACAGGGACGGTATGGCTACACCTTC. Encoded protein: CASSRPGQGRYGYTF.

The CDR3 nucleotides are TGCGCCAGCAGCTTGTCACGGACCAATGAGCAGTTCTTC. This encodes CASSLSRTNEQFF. The chain combines TRBV5-1 with TRBJ2-1; no clear D. This CDR3 has 13 amino acids. V lost 1 base and J lost 6, with 8 bases in between. Germline values: CDR1 SGHRS, CDR2 YFSETQ.

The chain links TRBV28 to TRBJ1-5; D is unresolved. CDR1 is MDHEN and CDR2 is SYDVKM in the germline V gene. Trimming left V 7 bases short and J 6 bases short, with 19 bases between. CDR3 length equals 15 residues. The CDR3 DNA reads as TGTGCCAGCATCCCCCGCCAGGTTCGGAGTCAGCCCCAGCATTTT. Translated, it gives CASIPRQVRSQPQHF.